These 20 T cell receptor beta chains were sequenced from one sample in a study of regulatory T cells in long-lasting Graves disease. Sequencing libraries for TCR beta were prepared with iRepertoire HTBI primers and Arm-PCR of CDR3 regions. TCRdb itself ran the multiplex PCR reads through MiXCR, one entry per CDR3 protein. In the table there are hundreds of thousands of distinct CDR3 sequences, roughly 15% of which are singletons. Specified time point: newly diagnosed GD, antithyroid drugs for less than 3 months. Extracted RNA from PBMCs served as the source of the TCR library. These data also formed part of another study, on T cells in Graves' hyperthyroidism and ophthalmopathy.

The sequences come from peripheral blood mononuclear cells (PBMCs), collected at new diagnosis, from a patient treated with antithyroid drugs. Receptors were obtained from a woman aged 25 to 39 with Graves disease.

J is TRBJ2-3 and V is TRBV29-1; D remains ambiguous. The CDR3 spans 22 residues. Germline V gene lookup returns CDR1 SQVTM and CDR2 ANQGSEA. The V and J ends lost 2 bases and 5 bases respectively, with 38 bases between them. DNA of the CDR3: TGCAGCGTTGAACCTTTACTTACGCCGACGCCGGCAGGAAAAATCAAACTAGATACGCAGTATTTT. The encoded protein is CSVEPLLTPTPAGKIKLDTQYF.

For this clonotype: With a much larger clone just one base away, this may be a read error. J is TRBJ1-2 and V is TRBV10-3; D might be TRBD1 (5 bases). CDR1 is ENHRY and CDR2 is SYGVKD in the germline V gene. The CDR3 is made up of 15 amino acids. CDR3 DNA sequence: TGTGCCACCGGGGGGTTCGACGATGTCCGCTATGGCTACGCCTTC. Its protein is CATGGFDDVRYGYAF.

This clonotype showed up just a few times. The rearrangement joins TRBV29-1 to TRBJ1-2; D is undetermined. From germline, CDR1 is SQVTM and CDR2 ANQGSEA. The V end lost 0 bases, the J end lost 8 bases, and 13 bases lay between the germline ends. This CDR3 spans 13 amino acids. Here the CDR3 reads CSVEDSMGQGYTF. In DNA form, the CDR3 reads TGCAGCGTTGAAGACTCCATGGGTCAAGGCTACACCTTC.

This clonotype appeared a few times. CDR3 nucleotides: TGTGCCAGCAGCGATCTCGGACGGCAGAAAGTCACAGATACGCAGTATTTT. Amino acid sequence: CASSDLGRQKVTDTQYF. This rearrangement joins TRBV14 to TRBJ2-3, with D uncertain. The CDR3 extends over 17 amino acids. CDR1 is SGHDN, CDR2 FVKESK, per germline. V was shortened by 5 bases and J by 2 bases, with 20 bases between the two germline ends.

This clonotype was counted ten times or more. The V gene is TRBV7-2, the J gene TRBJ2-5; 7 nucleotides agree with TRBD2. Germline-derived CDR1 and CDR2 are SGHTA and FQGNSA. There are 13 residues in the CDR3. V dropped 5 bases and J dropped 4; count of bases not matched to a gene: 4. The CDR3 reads CASSRGEGETQYF. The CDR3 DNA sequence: TGTGCCAGCAGCCGGGGGGAGGGAGAGACCCAGTACTTC.

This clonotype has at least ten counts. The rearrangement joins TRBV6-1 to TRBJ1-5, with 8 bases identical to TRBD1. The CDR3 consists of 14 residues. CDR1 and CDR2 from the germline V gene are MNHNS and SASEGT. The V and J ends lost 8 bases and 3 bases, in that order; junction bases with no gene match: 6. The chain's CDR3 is CASQGQELNQPQHF. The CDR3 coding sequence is TGTGCCAGCCAGGGACAGGAGCTCAATCAGCCCCAGCATTTT.

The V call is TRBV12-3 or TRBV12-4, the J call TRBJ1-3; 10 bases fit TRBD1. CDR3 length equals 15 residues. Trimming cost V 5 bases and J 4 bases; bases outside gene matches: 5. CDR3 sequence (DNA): TGTGCCAGCAGTCCGGGGACAGGGGCCGGAAACACCATATATTTT. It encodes CASSPGTGAGNTIYF.

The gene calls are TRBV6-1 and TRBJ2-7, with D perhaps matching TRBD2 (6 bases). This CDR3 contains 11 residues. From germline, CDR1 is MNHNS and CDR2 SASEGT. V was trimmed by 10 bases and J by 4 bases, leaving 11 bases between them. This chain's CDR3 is CATAEGYEQYF. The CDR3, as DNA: TGTGCCACCGCGGAGGGATACGAGCAGTACTTC.

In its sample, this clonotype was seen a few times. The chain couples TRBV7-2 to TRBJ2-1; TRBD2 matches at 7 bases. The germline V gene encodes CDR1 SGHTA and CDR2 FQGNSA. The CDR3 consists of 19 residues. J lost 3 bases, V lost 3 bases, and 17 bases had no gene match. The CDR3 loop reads CASSFSVLDGGGGYNEQFF. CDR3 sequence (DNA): TGTGCCAGCAGCTTTTCTGTGTTGGATGGCGGCGGGGGCTACAATGAGCAGTTCTTC.

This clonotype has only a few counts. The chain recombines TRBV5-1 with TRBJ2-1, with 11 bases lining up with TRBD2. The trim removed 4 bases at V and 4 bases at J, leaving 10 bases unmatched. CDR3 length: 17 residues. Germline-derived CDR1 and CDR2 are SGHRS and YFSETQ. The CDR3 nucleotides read TGCGCCAGCAGCATGGCTACCGGGACTAGCGGATACAATGAGCAGTTCTTC. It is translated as CASSMATGTSGYNEQFF.

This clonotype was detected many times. In nucleotides, the CDR3 is TGCAGTGCTAGAGTCGGTAGAACGAACACTGAAGCTTTCTTT. Its translation is CSARVGRTNTEAFF. The chain recombines TRBV20-1 with TRBJ1-1; D ambiguous. V shed 1 base and J shed 1 base, with 10 bases lying between them. Germline V gives CDR1 DFQATT, CDR2 SNEGSKA (reference sequence). The CDR3 sequence is 14 residues long.

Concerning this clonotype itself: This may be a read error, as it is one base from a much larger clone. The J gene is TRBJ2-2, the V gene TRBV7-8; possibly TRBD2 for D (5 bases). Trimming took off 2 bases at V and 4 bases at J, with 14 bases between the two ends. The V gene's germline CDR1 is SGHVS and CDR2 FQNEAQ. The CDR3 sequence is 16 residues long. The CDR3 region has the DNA TGTGCCAGCAGCTTATCGGGGAGCCGGGTCACCGGGGAGCTGTTTTTT. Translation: CASSLSGSRVTGELFF.

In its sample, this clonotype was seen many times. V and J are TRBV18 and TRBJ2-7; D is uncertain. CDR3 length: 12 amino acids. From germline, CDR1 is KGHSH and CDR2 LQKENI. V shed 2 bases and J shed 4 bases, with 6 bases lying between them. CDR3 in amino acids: CASSPGRYEQYF. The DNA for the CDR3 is TGTGCCAGCTCACCAGGGCGGTACGAGCAGTACTTC.

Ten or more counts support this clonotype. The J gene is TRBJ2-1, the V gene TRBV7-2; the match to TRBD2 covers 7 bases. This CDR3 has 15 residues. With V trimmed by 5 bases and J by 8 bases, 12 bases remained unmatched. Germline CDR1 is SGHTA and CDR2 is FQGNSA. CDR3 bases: TGTGCCAGCAGCCCCACCAGCGGGGTCCCAGATGAGCAGTTCTTC. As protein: CASSPTSGVPDEQFF.

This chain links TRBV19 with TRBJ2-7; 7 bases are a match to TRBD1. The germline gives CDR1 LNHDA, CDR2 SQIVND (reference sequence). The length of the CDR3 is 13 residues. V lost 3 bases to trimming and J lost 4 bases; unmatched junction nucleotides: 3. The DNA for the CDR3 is TGTGCCAGTAGTATCCAGGGGGTTTACGAGCAGTACTTC. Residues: CASSIQGVYEQYF.

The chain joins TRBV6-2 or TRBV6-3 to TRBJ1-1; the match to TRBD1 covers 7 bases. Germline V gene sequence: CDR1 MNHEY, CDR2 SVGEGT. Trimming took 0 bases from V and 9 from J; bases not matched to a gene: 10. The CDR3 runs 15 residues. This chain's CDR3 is CASSYSGQRGGKAFF. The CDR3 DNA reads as TGTGCCAGCAGTTACTCGGGACAGAGAGGAGGAAAAGCTTTCTTT.

CDR3 sequence reads: CASSYSVAGGPGNEQFF. CDR3 nucleotides: TGTGCCAGCAGTTACTCGGTAGCGGGGGGGCCCGGAAATGAGCAGTTCTTC. This rearrangement joins TRBV6-5 to TRBJ2-1; 11 positions agree with TRBD2. CDR3 length: 17 residues. After removal of 0 bases from V and 7 bases from J, the junction contained 8 bases not matched to a gene. Germline V gives CDR1 MNHEY, CDR2 SVGAGI.

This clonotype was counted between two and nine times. The CDR3 loop reads CASTPPSLEQFF. In nucleotides, the CDR3 is TGTGCCAGCACCCCCCCCTCCCTCGAGCAGTTCTTC. The J gene is TRBJ2-1, the V gene TRBV28, with D hard to call. The CDR3 has 12 residues. Trimming cost V 7 bases and J 10 bases, with 14 bases left between them. The germline gives CDR1 MDHEN, CDR2 SYDVKM.

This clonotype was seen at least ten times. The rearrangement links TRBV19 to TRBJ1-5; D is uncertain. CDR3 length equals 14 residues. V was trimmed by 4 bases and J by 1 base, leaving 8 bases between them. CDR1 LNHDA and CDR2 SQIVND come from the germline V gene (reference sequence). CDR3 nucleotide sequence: TGTGCCAGTAGTACCCGACGAAGCAATCAGCCCCAGCATTTT. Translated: CASSTRRSNQPQHF.

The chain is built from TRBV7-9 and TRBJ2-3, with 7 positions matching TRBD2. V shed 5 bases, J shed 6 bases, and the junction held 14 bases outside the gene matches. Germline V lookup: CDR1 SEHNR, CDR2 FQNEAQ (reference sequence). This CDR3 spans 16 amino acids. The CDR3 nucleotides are TGTGCCAGCAGCCCCGCTAGCGGTGGAGTGGGGGATACGCAGTATTTT. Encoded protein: CASSPASGGVGDTQYF.